Following are 10 T cell receptor beta chains from one sample sequenced in a study of T cell repertoires in cytomegalovirus infection. TCRdb called the reads again in MiXCR, with one record for every CDR3 protein. In the table there are around 750,000 distinct CDR3 sequences, 30% to 35% of which are singletons. Antigens of these TCRs are unknown. Sequencing was performed on cultured CD8+ T cells from PBMCs, taken from culture after CMV antigen stimulation. Receptors originate from a human donor in good health (CMV status not recorded). Some clones in this sample may be carry-over from other donors' samples.

For this clonotype: A much bigger clone sits one base away, suggesting this may be a read error. The chain joins TRBV7-2 to TRBJ2-5; 14 bases line up with TRBD2. J lost 7 bases, V lost 1 base, and 8 bases had no gene match. The CDR3 runs to 17 residues. CDR1 SGHTA and CDR2 FQGNSA come from the germline V gene. The CDR3 here is CASSLGLAGGHIVTQYF. The CDR3, as DNA: TGTGCCAGCAGCTTAGGACTAGCGGGGGGGCATATTGTGACCCAGTACTTC.

V is TRBV7-9 and J is TRBJ2-5; 11 bases map to TRBD2. J lost 3 bases, V lost 5 bases, and 11 bases had no gene match. Germline V lookup: CDR1 SEHNR, CDR2 FQNEAQ (reference sequence). This CDR3 is 17 amino acids long. The CDR3, as DNA: TGTGCCAGCAGCCAGAATAGCGGGGGGGCCTGGGAAGAGACCCAGTACTTC. This gives the protein CASSQNSGGAWEETQYF.

The DNA for the CDR3 is TGTGCCAGCACTAGCGGCGGGACTAGCTCCTCTGGGGCCAACGTCCTGACTTTC. The encoded protein is CASTSGGTSSSGANVLTF. The chain uses TRBV5-4 and TRBJ2-6, with TRBD2 identical over 9 bases. Germline V gives CDR1 SGHNT, CDR2 YYREEE (reference sequence). The J segment lost 0 bases and the V segment lost 6 bases, leaving 10 bases of the junction unmatched. The CDR3 contains 18 residues.

The V gene is TRBV7-9, the J gene TRBJ1-2; no clear D gene. This CDR3 comprises 15 residues. The germline V gene encodes CDR1 SEHNR and CDR2 FQNEAQ (reference sequence). Trimming shortened V by 8 bases and J by 0 bases, and 16 bases separated the two germline ends. The CDR3 DNA sequence: TGTGCCAGCTCCGTGGTCTCGTTAGCTAACTATGGCTACACCTTC. It translates to CASSVVSLANYGYTF.

This clonotype was detected many times. The chain couples TRBV2 to TRBJ1-2; no clear D. CDR1 SNHLY and CDR2 FYNNEI come from the germline V gene. The CDR3 spans 14 residues. Trimming took 4 bases from V and 5 from J, leaving 14 bases between them. CDR3: CASSVSHSQYGYTF. For the CDR3, the DNA is TGTGCCAGCAGTGTAAGCCACTCCCAATATGGCTACACCTTC. Full variable domain (remainder filled in from reference TRBV2 and TRBJ1-2): EPEVTQTPSHQVTQMGQEVILRCVPISNHLYFYWYRQILGQKVEFLVSFYNNEISEKSEIFDDQFSVERPDGSNFTLKIRSTKLEDSAMYFCASSVSHSQYGYTFGSGTRLTVV.

This clonotype was detected only a few times. The chain carries TRBV12-3 or TRBV12-4 and TRBJ2-3; TRBD2 aligns across 13 bases. V dropped 7 bases and J dropped 7; count of bases not matched to a gene: 5. This CDR3 has 14 residues. The CDR3 here is CASNTGLAGYTQYF. The CDR3 coding sequence is TGTGCCAGCAATACGGGACTAGCGGGGTATACGCAGTATTTT.

This clonotype was seen at least ten times. The V gene is TRBV7-2, the J gene TRBJ1-1, with D uncertain. From germline, CDR1 is SGHTA and CDR2 FQGNSA. V was pared by 5 bases and J by 2 bases, with 15 bases between. The CDR3 is 15 residues long. Written as DNA, the CDR3 is TGTGCCAGCAGCCATGGGCCCAGGTTTAACACTGAAGCTTTCTTT. It codes for CASSHGPRFNTEAFF.

This clonotype was seen only a few times. The chain is built from TRBV9 and TRBJ1-2, with a possible D match to TRBD1 (5 bases). CDR1 is SGDLS, CDR2 YYNGEE, per germline. CDR3 length equals 15 residues. The ends were cut back, 0 bases at V and 7 bases at J, with 16 bases in the middle. CDR3 DNA: TGTGCCAGCAGCGTAGCTGCAGGGAAGGAAAGTGGCTACACCTTC. It is translated as CASSVAAGKESGYTF. The complete variable domain, with remaining parts taken from reference TRBV9 and TRBJ1-2, reads DSGVTQTPKHLITATGQRVTLRCSPRSGDLSVYWYQQSLDQGLQFLIQYYNGEERAKGNILERFSAQQFPDLHSELNLSSLELGDSALYFCASSVAAGKESGYTFGSGTRLTVV.

This clonotype was counted many times. This chain joins TRBV7-9 and TRBJ2-3; 11 bases match TRBD2. Germline CDR1 reads SEHNR; CDR2 reads FQNEAQ (reference sequence). CDR3 length: 17 amino acids. V was pared by 4 bases and J by 0 bases, with 6 bases of the junction left unmatched. Here the CDR3 reads CASSSPLAGDSTDTQYF. The CDR3 nucleotides read TGTGCCAGCAGCTCCCCACTAGCGGGGGACAGCACAGATACGCAGTATTTT.

This clonotype occurred a few times. This chain joins TRBV28 and TRBJ1-1; no reliable D call. The V end was cut by 4 bases, the J end by 0 bases, with 6 bases between. Germline-derived CDR1 and CDR2 are MDHEN and SYDVKM. CDR3 length equals 13 residues. The chain's CDR3 is CASSSKVNTEAFF. DNA for the CDR3: TGTGCCAGCAGTTCGAAAGTGAACACTGAAGCTTTCTTT.